This T cell receptor (beta chain) appears in the sequencing data of a study of identical twins. Trimming left V 2 bases short and J 1 base short, with 13 bases between. The CDR3 has 16 amino acids. The germline V gene has CDR1 SGHVS and CDR2 FNYEAQ. Through template switching, a universal primer site was introduced, and the cDNA contained unique molecular identifiers. MiXCR, applied by TCRdb to the 5' RACE reads, yields one record per CDR3 protein. The data show 420,000 or so distinct CDR3 sequences, around a sixth seen once. Each donor (without exception) was a healthy Caucasian. The source of this sequence is a man in his fifties in good health. The sample taken for sequencing was naive T cells sorted from blood. The rearrangement links TRBV7-6 to TRBJ2-3; no reliable D call. The DNA of the CDR3 is TGTGCCAGCAGCTTATCTTCTGGGTTCGGCACAGATACGCAGTATTTT. Encoded protein: CASSLSSGFGTDTQYF.